The clone carrying this T cell receptor (beta chain) was detected a few times. This entry belongs to a study of T-cell memory formation after mild COVID-19. Germline lookup yields CDR1 LGHNA and CDR2 YSLEER. The CDR3 totals 13 residues. Trimming took 2 bases from V and 4 from J, leaving 8 bases between them. From the 5' RACE reads, TCRdb called clonotypes with MiXCR, one entry per CDR3 protein. The sample lists about 400,000 distinct CDR3 sequences; under 25% were seen once. The TCR was taken from an adult woman who had mild COVID-19 (a few samples of this study predate the infection). Cell type and time point are not known. The sample was PBMCs or a T cell subset sorted from them (not recorded which). The V call is TRBV4-3, the J call TRBJ1-1; D possibly corresponds to TRBD1 (6 bases). CDR3 sequence: CASSQTGSTEAFF. DNA for the CDR3: TGCGCCAGCAGCCAAACAGGGAGCACTGAAGCTTTCTTT.